Included here is one TCR beta chain sequence, with context. The specificity of this receptor is unknown. Base quality data are lacking; no much larger clone is found one base away. This entry is derived from a study of T cell responses to AZD1222 COVID-19 vaccine (dated by TCRdb to the early 2020s). Regarding the research as a whole: AZD1222 recipients whose second dose came at about 4 weeks and those whose second dose came at about 12 weeks were combined into one group, since spike-specific TCR depth and breadth did not differ between the two schedules. Trial participants were enrolled into age subgroups of 18-55, 56-69 and 70-plus years, which contained approximately 150, 30 and 60 TCR-sequenced participants, respectively. A total of approximately 250 trial participants underwent TCR sequencing, of whom more than 200 had received two doses of AZD1222 and about 26 had received two doses of the MenACWY control vaccine.

There are 12 amino acids in the CDR3, from cysteine to phenylalanine inclusive. The CDR3 DNA has 36 bases and is translated from base 1. The CDR1 and CDR2 encoded by the germline V gene are MNHEY and SVGEGT. V is reduced by 3 bases and J by 4 bases, leaving a spacing of 3 bases between them. The sample's time point label is to be understood as: baseline before first vaccination. The vaccinee samples were drawn from two UK trials, COV001 and COV002, one of which was a single-blind randomized controlled phase 2/3 trial testing AZD1222 (ChAdOx1 nCoV-19) in healthy adults. For TCRbeta chain sequencing, PBMC samples from trial participants were taken at day 0 and at day 28 after the second dose. What the work shows at the level of the full study, not this receptor alone: CD4 TCRs associated with the vaccine covered the entire spike protein, and the dominant responses were in regions 160-218 and 743-854. After two AZD1222 doses, both the breadth and the depth of spike-specific TCRs were significantly higher than at day 0 and than in MenACWY recipients. Reportedly, close to half of the unique spike-specific TCRs recognized epitopes lying outside the regions that are mutated in the B.1.351 and B.1.1.7 variants. Most participants were white British and females outnumbered males, and the authors suggested that clonal diversity may have been underestimated. Conclusions about previously exposed vaccinees were limited because only a handful of AZD1222 recipients were SARS-CoV-2 seropositive at baseline. The 56-69-year group was small, and its depth increase did not reach significance, likely because of low power. No day 14 peak-response samples were available, so repertoires were characterized only after the peak T cell response.

The CDR3 regions of human TCRbeta chains were analyzed by immunosequencing. In the paper's pipeline: TCRs in the repertoires were compared against a reference library of SARS-CoV-2-specific TCRs that had been generated with the MIRA antigen-specificity platform. Breadth was defined as the fraction of unique TCRs that were SARS-CoV-2-associated, and depth was defined as the fraction of total T cells that were SARS-CoV-2-associated. Using the MIRA data, each spike-specific TCR was mapped to the spike region that the TCR reacts to and placed in a CD4 or CD8 class. Log10-transformed breadth and depth values were compared by one-way ANOVA with Sidak's multiple comparisons tests. TCRdb holds this immuneACCESS table with in-frame rearrangements only. Some clones are missing; in checked studies, unresolved V genes explain under half, and the rest has no known cause. D and trimming were read from the DNA, whereas the V and J calls and clone size are those reported in that table. A total of about 120,000 clones appear in this sample, 88% of them only once. The ten top clones hold under 4.5% of the sample.

The sample here was peripheral blood, taken on day 0 of AZD1222 vaccination. The sequence joins TRBV6-2 or TRBV6-3 to TRBJ2-2, with the D segment identity uncertain. This clonotype was obtained from an adult in good health. The CDR3 region reads CASSYSTGELFF. The nucleotides are TGTGCCAGCAGTTATTCCACCGGGGAGCTGTTTTTT.